One sample yielded the 21 T cell receptor beta chains listed below, sequenced in a study of blood T cell repertoires in COVID-19. Assay used: immunoSEQ multiplex PCR; TCRdb lists only in-frame clones, some missing. Altogether some 330,000 clones are present, 75% to 90% being singletons, with the ten largest covering 5.1%. Sequencing was done on a sample of PBMCs or T cells enriched from blood (not recorded which). These receptors originate from a woman aged 45-65 years who had recovered from COVID-19.

This clone was detected only a few times. The rearrangement links TRBV27 to TRBJ1-2; no reliable D call. The CDR3 contains 12 residues. CDR1 MNHEY and CDR2 SMNVEV come from the germline V gene (reference sequence). The V gene lost 6 bases and the J gene lost 4 bases, with 9 bases spanning the gap. The DNA for the CDR3 is TGTGCCAGCAGGGCAGCGGGCTATGGCTACACCTTC. This codes for CASRAAGYGYTF.

The chain carries TRBV4-1 and TRBJ2-3, with 7 bases matching TRBD1. The CDR3 consists of 17 residues. Trimming took 2 bases from V and 3 from J; bases not matched to a gene: 11. Germline lookup yields CDR1 MGHRA and CDR2 YSYEKL. This CDR3 reads CASSQTPGQKETDTQYF. CDR3 bases: TGCGCCAGCAGCCAAACACCGGGACAGAAAGAGACAGATACGCAGTATTTT.

The V call is TRBV7-9, the J call TRBJ2-2, with 11 bases aligning to TRBD2. Germline trimming cut 8 bases from V and 6 bases from J; bases unmatched to any gene: 5. This CDR3 has 14 residues. The germline V gene encodes CDR1 SEHNR and CDR2 FQNEAQ (reference sequence). The CDR3 bases are TGTGCCAGCCTTAGCGGGGGGGCAGCCGGGGAGCTGTTTTTT. Encoded protein: CASLSGGAAGELFF.

The genes are TRBV5-1 and TRBJ1-1; D unresolved. The length of the CDR3 is 13 residues. V lost 1 base, J lost 0 bases, and 4 bases lay in between. Germline CDR1 reads SGHRS; CDR2 reads YFSETQ. The CDR3 DNA reads TGCGCCAGCAGCTTGTTTATGAACACTGAAGCTTTCTTT. It translates to CASSLFMNTEAFF.

V usage is TRBV9 and J usage is TRBJ1-1; 9 bases match TRBD1. The CDR3 has 14 amino acids. The trim removed 3 bases at V and 10 bases at J, leaving 10 bases unmatched. Germline CDR1 SGDLS, CDR2 YYNGEE. The CDR3 region is CASSAGLDRGSAFF. In nucleotides, the CDR3 is TGTGCCAGCAGCGCAGGCCTGGACAGGGGATCAGCTTTCTTT.

This clone was seen once. The genes are TRBV15 and TRBJ2-5; D gene uncertain. The CDR3 is 17 residues long. V lost 5 bases and J 5 bases, leaving 24 bases between the germline ends. In germline, CDR1 is LNHNV, CDR2 YYDKDF (reference sequence). The CDR3 loop is CATSPHSLVVAGETQYF. For the CDR3, the DNA is TGTGCCACCAGCCCCCATTCCCTGGTAGTAGCTGGGGAGACCCAGTACTTC. Complete variable domain (other parts from reference TRBV15 and TRBJ2-5): DAMVIQNPRYQVTQFGKPVTLSCSQTLNHNVMYWYQQKSSQAPKLLFHYYDKDFNNEADTPDNFQSRRPNTSFCFLDIRSPGLGDTAMYLCATSPHSLVVAGETQYFGPGTRLLVL.

The chain is built from TRBV5-6 and TRBJ1-5, with D possibly being TRBD1 (5 bases). The germline V gene encodes CDR1 SGHDT and CDR2 YYEEEE. V lost 2 bases, J lost 6 bases, and 15 bases lay in between. This CDR3 is built from 15 residues. CDR3 region: CASSFQGGGGQPQHF. The DNA of the CDR3 is TGTGCCAGCAGCTTCCAGGGAGGAGGAGGTCAGCCCCAGCATTTT.

The rearrangement links TRBV7-6 to TRBJ1-5, with TRBD1 matching 11 bases. Trimming took 3 bases from V and 5 from J; bases not matched to a gene: 6. This CDR3 spans 16 amino acids. CDR1 is SGHVS and CDR2 is FNYEAQ in the germline V gene. CDR3 protein: CASSLNAGQGDQPQHF. DNA of the CDR3: TGTGCCAGCAGCTTGAACGCGGGACAGGGGGATCAGCCCCAGCATTTT. Complete variable domain (other parts from reference TRBV7-6 and TRBJ1-5): GAGVSQSPRYKVTKRGQDVALRCDPISGHVSLYWYRQALGQGPEFLTYFNYEAQQDKSGLPNDRFSAERPEGSISTLTIQRTEQRDSAMYRCASSLNAGQGDQPQHFGDGTRLSIL.

The V gene is TRBV13, the J gene TRBJ1-2; D is perhaps TRBD1 (5 bases). CDR1 is PRHDT and CDR2 is FYEKMQ in the germline V gene (reference sequence). The CDR3 runs to 16 residues. The germline V and J ends were trimmed by 5 bases and 8 bases, with 24 bases remaining between them. The CDR3 here is CASSPSAGRGHSGYTF. CDR3 DNA: TGTGCCAGCAGCCCCTCGGCAGGGCGGGGTCACTCCGGCTACACCTTC. Drawing the rest from reference TRBV13 and TRBJ1-2, the complete variable domain is AAGVIQSPRHLIKEKRETATLKCYPIPRHDTVYWYQQGPGQDPQFLISFYEKMQSDKGSIPDRFSAQQFSDYHSELNMSSLELGDSALYFCASSPSAGRGHSGYTFGSGTRLTVV.

The J gene is TRBJ1-4, the V gene TRBV3-1 (or the pseudogene TRBV3-2), with D possibly TRBD1 on 6 matching bases. Germline V gene lookup returns CDR1 LGHDT and CDR2 YNNKEL (reference sequence). Trimming pared 4 bases from V and 3 bases from J, leaving 12 bases between. The CDR3 has 15 residues. CDR3 bases: TGTGCCAGCAGCCGACAGGACAGATCTAATGAAAAACTGTTTTTT. It translates to CASSRQDRSNEKLFF.

This rearrangement joins TRBV11-2 to TRBJ1-1, with a possible D match to TRBD1 (5 bases). Germline V lookup: CDR1 SGHAT, CDR2 FQNNGV. V was clipped by 5 bases and J by 7 bases, with 11 bases between them. The CDR3 is made up of 12 amino acids. The CDR3 DNA reads as TGTGCCAGCAGCCCGGACACCGTTGAAGCTTTCTTT. This translates into CASSPDTVEAFF.

The chain links TRBV27 to TRBJ2-5, with 7 nucleotides matching TRBD2. Germline CDR1 MNHEY, CDR2 SMNVEV (reference sequence). The CDR3 is made up of 16 amino acids. J gave up 5 bases and V 5 bases, and 14 bases lay outside the gene matches. The CDR3 DNA follows: TGTGCCAGCAGTCCCTACGGGGGGATGAATGGGGAGACCCAGTACTTC. Its protein product is CASSPYGGMNGETQYF.

V usage is TRBV5-1 and J usage is TRBJ1-2; TRBD1 matches at 11 bases. With V trimmed by 4 bases and J by 4 bases, 3 bases remained unmatched. Germline V gene data show CDR1 as SGHRS and CDR2 as YFSETQ. This CDR3 spans 14 amino acids. As DNA, the CDR3 is TGCGCCAGCAGCATCGGACAGGGGGCCTATGGCTACACCTTC. This gives the protein CASSIGQGAYGYTF.

The rearrangement uses TRBV6-2 or TRBV6-3 and TRBJ2-7, with 9 bases that match TRBD1. The CDR3 runs 15 residues. Germline V CDR1 and CDR2: MNHEY, SVGEGT. The ends lost 2 bases at V and 6 bases at J; junction bases unmatched: 8. The CDR3 loop reads CASSYILGQGFEQYF. CDR3 in DNA: TGTGCCAGCAGTTACATCCTGGGACAGGGCTTCGAGCAGTACTTC.

The V gene is TRBV11-3, the J gene TRBJ1-1; 10 bases line up with TRBD1. The CDR3 covers 13 residues. V lost 5 bases to trimming and J lost 7 bases; unmatched junction nucleotides: 4. Germline lookup yields CDR1 SGHNT and CDR2 YENEEA. CDR3 nucleotide sequence: TGTGCCAGCAGCAGCGGGACAGGGGTTGAAGCTTTCTTT. This translates into CASSSGTGVEAFF.

The chain recombines TRBV19 with TRBJ1-1, with 10 bases fitting TRBD1. This CDR3 is built from 16 residues. Germline V gene sequence: CDR1 LNHDA, CDR2 SQIVND (reference sequence). Germline trimming cut 6 bases from V and 2 bases from J; bases unmatched to any gene: 9. The CDR3 region has the DNA TGTGCCAGTAGGGACGCCGACAGGGGGCTTAACACTGAAGCTTTCTTT. Its translation: CASRDADRGLNTEAFF.

The V call is TRBV18, the J call TRBJ1-4, with 9 positions matching TRBD1. Losses at the gene ends were 3 bases for V and 2 bases for J; bases not matched to a gene: 16. CDR3 length: 20 residues. In germline, CDR1 is KGHSH, CDR2 LQKENI. The CDR3 loop is CASSPNQRGQGTGTNEKLFF. The CDR3 nucleotides are TGTGCCAGCTCACCGAACCAGAGGGGACAGGGAACTGGGACTAATGAAAAACTGTTTTTT.

The chain employs TRBV27 and TRBJ2-7; 9 bases line up with TRBD2. Trimming took 3 bases from V and 2 from J; bases not matched to a gene: 14. The CDR3 contains 18 residues. Per the germline V gene, CDR1 is MNHEY and CDR2 is SMNVEV (reference sequence). The CDR3 loop is CASSLRGNAGTSTYEQYF. The DNA of the CDR3 is TGTGCCAGCAGTTTGAGGGGGAATGCCGGGACTAGCACCTACGAGCAGTACTTC.

The chain carries TRBV5-1 and TRBJ2-5, with TRBD1 matching 8 bases. Germline assignment: CDR1 SGHRS and CDR2 YFSETQ. With V trimmed by 4 bases and J by 5 bases, 7 bases remained unmatched. The CDR3 spans 14 residues. The CDR3 DNA sequence: TGCGCCAGCAGCACCGTAGACAGGGGTGAGACCCAGTACTTC. Its translation is CASSTVDRGETQYF.

The chain links TRBV27 to TRBJ1-2; 7 bases are a match to TRBD1. The CDR3 contains 12 residues. Germline-derived CDR1 and CDR2 are MNHEY and SMNVEV (reference sequence). V gave up 6 bases and J gave up 7 bases; unmatched junction bases: 5. The CDR3 DNA reads TGTGCCAGCAGGACGACAGGGACTGGCTACACCTTC. The encoded protein is CASRTTGTGYTF.

The rearrangement joins TRBV5-6 to TRBJ2-1; 10 positions match TRBD1. V lost 4 bases and J lost 5; bases outside the gene matches: 9. The CDR3 is 16 amino acids. The germline gives CDR1 SGHDT, CDR2 YYEEEE. In DNA, the CDR3 is TGTGCCAGCAGCCCCCTGCTCGGGACAGGGGACAATGAGCAGTTCTTC. Amino acids: CASSPLLGTGDNEQFF.